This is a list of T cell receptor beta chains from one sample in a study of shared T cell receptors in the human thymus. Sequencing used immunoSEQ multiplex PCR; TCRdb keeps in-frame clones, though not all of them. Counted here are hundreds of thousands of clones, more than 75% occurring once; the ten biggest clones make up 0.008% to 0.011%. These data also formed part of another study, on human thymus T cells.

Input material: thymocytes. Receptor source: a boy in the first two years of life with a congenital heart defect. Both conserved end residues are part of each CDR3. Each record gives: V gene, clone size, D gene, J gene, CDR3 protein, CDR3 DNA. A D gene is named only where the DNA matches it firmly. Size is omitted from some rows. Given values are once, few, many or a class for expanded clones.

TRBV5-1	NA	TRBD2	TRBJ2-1	CASSSRLAGYNEQFF	TGCGCCAGCAGCTCCCGACTAGCGGGATACAATGAGCAGTTCTTC
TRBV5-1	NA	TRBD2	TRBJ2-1	CASSLDGRGSSYNEQFF	TGCGCCAGCAGCTTGGATGGGCGGGGGAGCTCCTACAATGAGCAGTTCTTC
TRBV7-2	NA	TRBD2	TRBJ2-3	CASSLTVSVRGDTDTQYF	TGTGCCAGCAGCTTAACCGTCTCGGTCCGGGGGGACACAGATACGCAGTATTTT
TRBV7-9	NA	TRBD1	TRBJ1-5	CAVTGYRGNQPQHF	TGTGCCGTCACGGGGTACAGGGGTAATCAGCCCCAGCATTTT
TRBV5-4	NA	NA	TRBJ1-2	CASRGSFQRVGKGANYGYTF	TGTGCCAGCCGGGGGTCTTTCCAAAGGGTCGGAAAAGGAGCTAACTATGGCTACACCTTC
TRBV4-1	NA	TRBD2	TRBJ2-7	CASSQSGAYEQYF	TGCGCCAGCAGCCAAAGCGGGGCCTACGAGCAGTACTTC
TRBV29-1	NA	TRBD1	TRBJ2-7	CSVEDCPSGGSYEQYF	TGCAGCGTTGAAGATTGCCCCTCAGGGGGCTCATACGAGCAGTACTTC
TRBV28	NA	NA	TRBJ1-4	CASSLNWRGRREKLFF	TGTGCCAGCAGTTTAAATTGGAGGGGAAGGCGGGAAAAACTGTTTTTT
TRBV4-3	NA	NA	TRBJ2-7	CASSQDPEGYEQYF	TGCGCCAGCAGCCAAGACCCGGAGGGGTACGAGCAGTACTTC
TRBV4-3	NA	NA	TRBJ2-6	CASSHSGHNRAGANVLTF	TGCGCCAGCAGCCATTCGGGACACAATCGGGCTGGGGCCAACGTCCTGACTTTC
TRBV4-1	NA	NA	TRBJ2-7	CASSQDCPPAGQSQTRYEQYF	TGCGCCAGCAGCCAAGATTGCCCCCCCGCCGGACAGTCCCAAACGCGATACGAGCAGTACTTC
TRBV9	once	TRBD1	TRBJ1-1	CASSAVKPRQGQNTEAFF	TGTGCCAGCAGCGCCGTCAAGCCCCGACAGGGCCAGAACACTGAAGCTTTCTTT
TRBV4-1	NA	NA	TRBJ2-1	CASSQDLYRSSYNEQFF	TGCGCCAGCAGCCAAGATCTGTATCGGAGCTCCTACAATGAGCAGTTCTTC
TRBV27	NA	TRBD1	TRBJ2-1	CASSDLGVGTGLHNEQFF	TGTGCCAGCAGTGACCTGGGCGTCGGGACAGGGTTACACAATGAGCAGTTCTTC
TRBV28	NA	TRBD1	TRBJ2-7	CASSPWGTGPYEQYF	TGTGCCAGCAGCCCCTGGGGGACAGGGCCCTACGAGCAGTACTTC